This entry concerns a single T cell receptor (beta chain). Between the trimmed V and J ends, which lost 1 base and 7 bases, there was a span of 14 bases. Germline V gene data show CDR1 as LNHNV and CDR2 as YYDKDF (reference sequence). The CDR3 has 14 residues. The study ran its PCR with 60 Vbeta and 13 Jbeta primers. Generated by immunoSEQ multiplex PCR, the TCRdb table keeps only in-frame clones and is missing some. This table has about 100,000 clones, about 80% appearing once. This sample was included in a study of cytomegalovirus exposure and HLA in healthy donors. The sample taken for sequencing was PBMCs. This sequence was found in a middle-aged man in good health and CMV-seropositive. The chain uses TRBV15 and TRBJ2-7; D not certain. The CDR3 is CATSRGAHPKEQYF. Here the CDR3 DNA reads TGTGCCACCAGCAGAGGAGCCCACCCGAAGGAGCAGTACTTC. Filled out from reference TRBV15 and TRBJ2-7, the complete variable domain reads DAMVIQNPRYQVTQFGKPVTLSCSQTLNHNVMYWYQQKSSQAPKLLFHYYDKDFNNEADTPDNFQSRRPNTSFCFLDIRSPGLGDTAMYLCATSRGAHPKEQYFGPGTRLTVT.